This TCR beta chain was profiled in a study of T cell changes during pregnancy in multiple sclerosis. Germline lookup yields CDR1 SGHVS and CDR2 FNYEAQ. The V segment lost 4 bases and the J segment 3 bases; nucleotides outside the gene matches: 9. This CDR3 is 16 amino acids long. Produced via immunoSEQ multiplex PCR; TCRdb's table is partial and in-frame only. The profile shows tens of thousands of clones, about 94% of them singletons. The genes are TRBV7-6 and TRBJ2-3, with 8 bases identical to TRBD2. The source of this sequence is a female donor with multiple sclerosis, enrolled in a pregnancy study. Sequenced material: peripheral blood, taken in the third trimester of pregnancy. In DNA form, the CDR3 reads TGTGCCAGCAGCTCCCTCGCGGGAGGTGGTACAGATACGCAGTATTTT. It is translated as CASSSLAGGGTDTQYF.